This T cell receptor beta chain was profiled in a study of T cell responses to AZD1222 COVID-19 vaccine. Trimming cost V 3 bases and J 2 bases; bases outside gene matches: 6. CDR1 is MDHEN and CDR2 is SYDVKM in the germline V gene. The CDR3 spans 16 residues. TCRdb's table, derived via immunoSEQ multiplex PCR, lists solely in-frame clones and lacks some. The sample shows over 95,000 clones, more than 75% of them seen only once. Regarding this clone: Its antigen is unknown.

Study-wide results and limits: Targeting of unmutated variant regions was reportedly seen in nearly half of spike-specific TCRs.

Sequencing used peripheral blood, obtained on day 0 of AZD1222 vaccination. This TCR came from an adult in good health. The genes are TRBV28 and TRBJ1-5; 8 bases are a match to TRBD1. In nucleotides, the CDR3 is TGTGCCAGCAGTTTGACAGGGGATAGGGGCAATCAGCCCCAGCATTTT. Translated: CASSLTGDRGNQPQHF.